At least ten counts were recorded for the clone carrying this T cell receptor beta chain. Its target is not known. Sample time point: healthy volunteer bleed at 2 weeks. Extraction of total RNA was performed on unfractionated whole blood. The record originates from a study of human T cells and chemical hapten exposure. About the research overall: TCR yields per sample varied mostly from small pooled library volume differences.

Study-level results: High-frequency TCRs, those above 1 in 1000, stayed the same after DPC sensitization.

Separate cDNA molecules received unique molecular identifiers, which the library attached to them. Each CDR3 protein gets one entry after TCRdb re-called the RACE reads with MiXCR. The data show about 50,000 distinct CDR3 sequences, around 4.5% seen once. The TCR comes from a female donor in good health. Some clones in this sample may be carry-over from other donors' samples. Sequencing was done on a sample of whole blood.

The CDR3 protein is CASSLTASNQPQHF. The CDR3, as DNA: TGTGCCAGCAGTTTAACGGCTTCAAATCAGCCCCAGCATTTT. The chain couples TRBV28 to TRBJ1-5, with D unresolved. Germline V gene data show CDR1 as MDHEN and CDR2 as SYDVKM. The V end lost 2 bases, the J end lost 4 bases, and 9 bases lay between the germline ends. The CDR3 runs to 14 residues. The full variable domain, in which reference TRBV28 and TRBJ1-5 provide the parts outside the CDR3, is DVKVTQSSRYLVKRTGEKVFLECVQDMDHENMFWYRQDPGLGLRLIYFSYDVKMKEKGDIPEGYSVSREKKERFSLILESASTNQTSMYLCASSLTASNQPQHFGDGTRLSIL.